A selection of T cell receptor beta chains follows, all from one sample in a study of blood T cell repertoires in COVID-19. Clones were read by immunoSEQ multiplex PCR, and TCRdb kept only the in-frame ones, dropping some. Of over 30,000 clones in the sample, 77% were seen once. The sequenced material came from peripheral blood. The receptor source for this set is a human donor in a cohort sampled during active COVID-19. Each CDR3 is given with its conserved first and last residue. D genes are given only for firm matches. Not all rows give a size; the values are once, few, many and, for expanded clones, a class.

d_call: TRBD1; j_call: TRBJ1-6; clone_size: NA; v_call: TRBV10-2; cdr3_nt: TGCGCCAGCAGTGAGGGACAGGGGATTACACCCCTCCACTTT; cdr3_aa: CASSEGQGITPLHF
d_call: TRBD2; j_call: TRBJ2-5; clone_size: few; v_call: TRBV4-1; cdr3_nt: TGCGCCAGCAGCCAAGAAGCTTCATGGGTCGGGAGGGGCCAAGAGACCCAGTACTTC; cdr3_aa: CASSQEASWVGRGQETQYF
d_call: TRBD2; j_call: TRBJ2-3; clone_size: NA; v_call: TRBV29-1; cdr3_nt: TGCAGCGTTGAACCCCGGGGGGGACGGACAGATACGCAGTATTTT; cdr3_aa: CSVEPRGGRTDTQYF
d_call: NA; j_call: TRBJ2-7; clone_size: NA; v_call: TRBV29-1; cdr3_nt: TGCAGCGTTGAGGGGAGTTCCTACGAGCAGTACTTC; cdr3_aa: CSVEGSSYEQYF
d_call: TRBD2; j_call: TRBJ2-4; clone_size: NA; v_call: TRBV27; cdr3_nt: TGTGCCAGCAGTTGGAGCGGGGGGGCCCCCCTAAACATTCAGTACTTC; cdr3_aa: CASSWSGGAPLNIQYF
d_call: NA; j_call: TRBJ1-5; clone_size: NA; v_call: TRBV7-8; cdr3_nt: TGTGCCAGCAGCGCGTTAACAGATCGGAACAATCAGCCCCAGCATTTT; cdr3_aa: CASSALTDRNNQPQHF
d_call: TRBD1; j_call: TRBJ2-7; clone_size: NA; v_call: TRBV6-6; cdr3_nt: TGTGCCAGCAACCTCAGAAGACAGGGGGTTTACGAGCAGTACTTC; cdr3_aa: CASNLRRQGVYEQYF
d_call: NA; j_call: TRBJ1-3; clone_size: NA; v_call: TRBV10-2; cdr3_nt: TGCGCCAGTCGCATAGACTCTGGAAACACCATATATTTT; cdr3_aa: CASRIDSGNTIYF
d_call: TRBD2; j_call: TRBJ2-3; clone_size: once; v_call: TRBV27; cdr3_nt: TGTGCCAGCAGAGGACTAGCGGAGTCCACAGATACGCAGTATTTT; cdr3_aa: CASRGLAESTDTQYF
d_call: NA; j_call: TRBJ1-2; clone_size: NA; v_call: TRBV5-5; cdr3_nt: TGTGCCAGCAGCTTCACGGAGACTAACTATGGCTACACCTTC; cdr3_aa: CASSFTETNYGYTF
d_call: NA; j_call: TRBJ2-7; clone_size: few; v_call: TRBV29-1; cdr3_nt: TGCAGCGTGGTAGACAGCTACGAGCAGTACTTC; cdr3_aa: CSVVDSYEQYF
d_call: TRBD2; j_call: TRBJ2-2; clone_size: NA; v_call: TRBV28; cdr3_nt: TGTGCCAGCAGTCCCTTACTTAGCGGGAGAGCGAACACCGGGGAGCTGTTTTTT; cdr3_aa: CASSPLLSGRANTGELFF
d_call: NA; j_call: TRBJ2-1; clone_size: NA; v_call: TRBV5-1; cdr3_nt: TGCGCCAGCAGCTTGGCGGCAGGGCTCTACAATGAGCAGTTCTTC; cdr3_aa: CASSLAAGLYNEQFF
d_call: TRBD1; j_call: TRBJ2-1; clone_size: few; v_call: TRBV28; cdr3_nt: TGTGCCAGCAGTTCCCTAGGGGGCGCGAATTTCTATAGCTCCTACAATGAGCAGTTCTTC; cdr3_aa: CASSSLGGANFYSSYNEQFF
d_call: NA; j_call: TRBJ2-7; clone_size: NA; v_call: TRBV28; cdr3_nt: TGTGCCAGCAAGTCTACAGGTCGGCAGTACTTC; cdr3_aa: CASKSTGRQYF
d_call: NA; j_call: TRBJ2-7; clone_size: NA; v_call: TRBV6-5; cdr3_nt: TGTGCCAGCTGTCAGGGCCGAGAGCAGTACTTC; cdr3_aa: CASCQGREQYF
d_call: TRBD1; j_call: TRBJ1-5; clone_size: few; v_call: TRBV28; cdr3_nt: TGTGCCAGCAGTTTGCTGATTGGGACAGGCAATCAGCCCCAGCATTTT; cdr3_aa: CASSLLIGTGNQPQHF
d_call: TRBD2; j_call: TRBJ2-4; clone_size: few; v_call: TRBV11-2; cdr3_nt: TGTGCCAGCAGTCGTTTAGCGGGGGGGAACATTCAGTACTTC; cdr3_aa: CASSRLAGGNIQYF
d_call: NA; j_call: TRBJ1-1; clone_size: NA; v_call: TRBV5-1; cdr3_nt: TGCGCCAGCAGCTTGGTAGGGGGAGTTGAAGCTTTCTTT; cdr3_aa: CASSLVGGVEAFF
d_call: TRBD1; j_call: TRBJ1-1; clone_size: NA; v_call: TRBV7-8; cdr3_nt: TGTGCCAGCAGCTTTCAGGACAGGGGCCCTGAAGCTTTCTTT; cdr3_aa: CASSFQDRGPEAFF
d_call: NA; j_call: TRBJ2-2; clone_size: NA; v_call: TRBV12-5; cdr3_nt: TGTGCTAGTGGTTTGGGCAGGGATGACGGGGAGCTGTTTTTT; cdr3_aa: CASGLGRDDGELFF
d_call: TRBD1; j_call: TRBJ2-5; clone_size: NA; v_call: TRBV27; cdr3_nt: TGTGCCAGCAGTCCGACAGGGGGCAGGGAGACCCAGTACTTC; cdr3_aa: CASSPTGGRETQYF
d_call: TRBD2; j_call: TRBJ2-7; clone_size: NA; v_call: TRBV27; cdr3_nt: TGTGCCAGCAGTTTAGGCGGGAGGGCCGGTAAGCAGTACTTC; cdr3_aa: CASSLGGRAGKQYF
d_call: NA; j_call: TRBJ1-6; clone_size: once; v_call: TRBV18; cdr3_nt: TGTGCCAGCTCACCCGACAGGAAAAATTCACCCCTCCACTTT; cdr3_aa: CASSPDRKNSPLHF
d_call: TRBD1; j_call: TRBJ2-7; clone_size: NA; v_call: TRBV28; cdr3_nt: TGTGCCAGCAGTTCATGGACAGGGACCTACGAGCAGTACTTC; cdr3_aa: CASSSWTGTYEQYF
d_call: NA; j_call: TRBJ1-2; clone_size: once; v_call: TRBV9; cdr3_nt: TGTGCTAGCACAGGGCAACCGTCCCCCTATGGCTACACCTTC; cdr3_aa: CASTGQPSPYGYTF
d_call: NA; j_call: TRBJ2-7; clone_size: NA; v_call: TRBV7-2; cdr3_nt: TGTGCCAGCAGCTTAAGCCGGGTAGACTACGAGCAGTACTTC; cdr3_aa: CASSLSRVDYEQYF
d_call: NA; j_call: TRBJ2-5; clone_size: NA; v_call: TRBV3-1/TRBV3-2; cdr3_nt: TGTGCCAGCAGCCAGAGCGGTAGCTTCCAAGAGACCCAGTACTTC; cdr3_aa: CASSQSGSFQETQYF
d_call: NA; j_call: TRBJ1-1; clone_size: NA; v_call: TRBV24-1; cdr3_nt: TGTGCCACCAGTGACCAGGGATACACTGAAGCTTTCTTT; cdr3_aa: CATSDQGYTEAFF
d_call: NA; j_call: TRBJ2-7; clone_size: NA; v_call: TRBV27; cdr3_nt: TGTGCCAGCAGTCCGGGAGTGGGGTCCTACGAGCAGTACTTC; cdr3_aa: CASSPGVGSYEQYF
d_call: NA; j_call: TRBJ2-5; clone_size: NA; v_call: TRBV29-1; cdr3_nt: TGCAGCGTTGAATGGGCAGTCATTGGAGAGACCCAGTACTTC; cdr3_aa: CSVEWAVIGETQYF
d_call: TRBD2; j_call: TRBJ2-7; clone_size: NA; v_call: TRBV3-1/TRBV3-2; cdr3_nt: TGTGCCAGCAGTTCTACCGGGACTAGCAGCTACGAGCAGTACTTC; cdr3_aa: CASSSTGTSSYEQYF
d_call: NA; j_call: TRBJ2-1; clone_size: NA; v_call: TRBV24-1; cdr3_nt: TGTGCCACCAGTGGTCGCCAGGTTCAGTTCTTC; cdr3_aa: CATSGRQVQFF
d_call: TRBD1; j_call: TRBJ2-7; clone_size: NA; v_call: TRBV20-1; cdr3_nt: TGCAGTGCTAGTAAGGGACAGGTTTTTTCCTACGAGCAGTACTTC; cdr3_aa: CSASKGQVFSYEQYF
d_call: NA; j_call: TRBJ1-6; clone_size: NA; v_call: TRBV6-1; cdr3_nt: TGTGCCAGCAGTGAAGGAGACTTTCATTCACCCCTCCACTTT; cdr3_aa: CASSEGDFHSPLHF
d_call: NA; j_call: TRBJ1-4; clone_size: NA; v_call: TRBV23-1; cdr3_nt: TGCGCCAGGGGGAGGGGAGGTGAAAAACTGTTTTTT; cdr3_aa: CARGRGGEKLFF
d_call: NA; j_call: TRBJ2-3; clone_size: NA; v_call: TRBV30; cdr3_nt: TGTGCCTGGACCCGCGGCACAGATACGCAGTATTTT; cdr3_aa: CAWTRGTDTQYF
d_call: TRBD2; j_call: TRBJ2-2; clone_size: NA; v_call: TRBV12-3/TRBV12-4; cdr3_nt: TGTGCCAGCAGCATAGCGGGGATCGGGGAGCTGTTTTTT; cdr3_aa: CASSIAGIGELFF
d_call: NA; j_call: TRBJ2-3; clone_size: once; v_call: TRBV15; cdr3_nt: TGTGCCACCAGCGGATGGGCTAGCACAGATACGCAGTATTTT; cdr3_aa: CATSGWASTDTQYF
d_call: NA; j_call: TRBJ2-2; clone_size: NA; v_call: TRBV11-1; cdr3_nt: TGTGCCAGCAGCTTAACTGCGAACACCGGGGAGCTGTTTTTT; cdr3_aa: CASSLTANTGELFF